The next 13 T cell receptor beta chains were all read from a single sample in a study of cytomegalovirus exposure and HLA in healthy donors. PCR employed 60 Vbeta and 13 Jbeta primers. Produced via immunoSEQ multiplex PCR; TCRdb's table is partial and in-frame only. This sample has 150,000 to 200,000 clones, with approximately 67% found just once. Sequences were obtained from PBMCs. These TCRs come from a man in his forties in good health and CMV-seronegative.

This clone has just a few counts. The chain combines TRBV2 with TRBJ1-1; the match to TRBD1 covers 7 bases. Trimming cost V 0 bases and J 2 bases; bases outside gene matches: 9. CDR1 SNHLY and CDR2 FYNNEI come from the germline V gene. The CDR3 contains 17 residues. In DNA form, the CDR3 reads TGTGCCAGCAGTGAAGCGCGATTAGGGGGCGTTAACACTGAAGCTTTCTTT. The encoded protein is CASSEARLGGVNTEAFF.

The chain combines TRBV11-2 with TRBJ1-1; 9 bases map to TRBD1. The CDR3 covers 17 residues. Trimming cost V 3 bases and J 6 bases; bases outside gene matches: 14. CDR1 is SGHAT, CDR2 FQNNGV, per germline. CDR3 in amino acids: CASSFPRYRGHGAEAFF. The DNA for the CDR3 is TGTGCCAGCAGCTTCCCCCGCTACAGGGGGCATGGTGCTGAAGCTTTCTTT.

The CDR3 DNA reads as TGTGCCAGCAGCTTGCAGGTGAACACTGAAGCTTTCTTT. This gives the protein CASSLQVNTEAFF. The J gene is TRBJ1-1, the V gene TRBV11-2; no firm D call. Germline V lookup: CDR1 SGHAT, CDR2 FQNNGV. The CDR3 consists of 13 residues. Between the trimmed V and J ends, which lost 3 bases and 0 bases, there was a span of 5 bases.

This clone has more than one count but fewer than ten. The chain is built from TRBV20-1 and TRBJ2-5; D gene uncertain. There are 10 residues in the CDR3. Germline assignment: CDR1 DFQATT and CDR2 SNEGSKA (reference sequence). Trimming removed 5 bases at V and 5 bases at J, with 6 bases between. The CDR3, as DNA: TGCAGTGCTGCACGGGAGACCCAGTACTTC. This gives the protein CSAARETQYF.

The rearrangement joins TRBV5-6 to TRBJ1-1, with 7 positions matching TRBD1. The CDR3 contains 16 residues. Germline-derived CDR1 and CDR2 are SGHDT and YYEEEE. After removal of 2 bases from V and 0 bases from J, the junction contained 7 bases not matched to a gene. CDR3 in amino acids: CASSLLKQGMNTEAFF. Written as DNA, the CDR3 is TGTGCCAGCAGCTTACTAAAACAGGGGATGAACACTGAAGCTTTCTTT.

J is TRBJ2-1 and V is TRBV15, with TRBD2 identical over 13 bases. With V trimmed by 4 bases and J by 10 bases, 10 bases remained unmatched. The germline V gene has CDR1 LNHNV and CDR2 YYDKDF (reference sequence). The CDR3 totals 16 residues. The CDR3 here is CATSIVTSGRAGEQFF. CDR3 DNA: TGTGCCACCAGCATTGTCACTAGCGGGAGGGCCGGCGAGCAGTTCTTC.

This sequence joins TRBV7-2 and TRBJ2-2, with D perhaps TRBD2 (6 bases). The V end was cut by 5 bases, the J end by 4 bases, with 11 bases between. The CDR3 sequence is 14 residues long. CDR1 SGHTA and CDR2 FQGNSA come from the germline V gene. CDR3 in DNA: TGTGCCAGCAGCCCGCTAGCGACCACCGGGGAGCTGTTTTTT. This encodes CASSPLATTGELFF.

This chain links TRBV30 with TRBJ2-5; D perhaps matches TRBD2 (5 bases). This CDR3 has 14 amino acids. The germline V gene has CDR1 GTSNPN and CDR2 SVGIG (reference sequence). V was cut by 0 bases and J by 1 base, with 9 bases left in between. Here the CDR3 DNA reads TGTGCCTGGAGTGTCCCGGGGTTCCAAGAGACCCAGTACTTC. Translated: CAWSVPGFQETQYF.

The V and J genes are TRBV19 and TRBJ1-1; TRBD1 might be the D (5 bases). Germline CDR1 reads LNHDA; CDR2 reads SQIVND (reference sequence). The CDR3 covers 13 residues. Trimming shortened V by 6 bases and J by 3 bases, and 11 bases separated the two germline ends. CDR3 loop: CASRSTGDTEAFF. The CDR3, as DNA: TGTGCCAGTAGGTCCACAGGAGACACTGAAGCTTTCTTT.

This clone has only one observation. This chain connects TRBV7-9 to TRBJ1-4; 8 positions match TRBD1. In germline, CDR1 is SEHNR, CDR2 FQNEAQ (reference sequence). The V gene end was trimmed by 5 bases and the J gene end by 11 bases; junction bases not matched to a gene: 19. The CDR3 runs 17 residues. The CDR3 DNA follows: TGTGCCAGCAGCCTAACAGGACAGGGACCAGAATTCGAGAAACTGTTTTTT. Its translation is CASSLTGQGPEFEKLFF.

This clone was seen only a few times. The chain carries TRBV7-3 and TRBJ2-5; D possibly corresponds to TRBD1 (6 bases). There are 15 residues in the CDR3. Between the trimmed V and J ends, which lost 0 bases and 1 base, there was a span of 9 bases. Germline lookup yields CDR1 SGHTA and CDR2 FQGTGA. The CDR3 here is CASSLTGRGQETQYF. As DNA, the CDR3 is TGTGCCAGCAGCTTAACTGGCAGGGGCCAAGAGACCCAGTACTTC.

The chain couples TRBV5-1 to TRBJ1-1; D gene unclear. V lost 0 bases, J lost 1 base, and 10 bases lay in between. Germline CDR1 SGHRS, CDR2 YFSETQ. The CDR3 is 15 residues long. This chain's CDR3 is CASSLVSNSNTEAFF. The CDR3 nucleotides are TGCGCCAGCAGCTTGGTATCTAACTCGAACACTGAAGCTTTCTTT. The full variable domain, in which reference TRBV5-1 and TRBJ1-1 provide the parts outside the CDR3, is KAGVTQTPRYLIKTRGQQVTLSCSPISGHRSVSWYQQTPGQGLQFLFEYFSETQRNKGNFPGRFSGRQFSNSRSEMNVSTLELGDSALYLCASSLVSNSNTEAFFGQGTRLTVV.

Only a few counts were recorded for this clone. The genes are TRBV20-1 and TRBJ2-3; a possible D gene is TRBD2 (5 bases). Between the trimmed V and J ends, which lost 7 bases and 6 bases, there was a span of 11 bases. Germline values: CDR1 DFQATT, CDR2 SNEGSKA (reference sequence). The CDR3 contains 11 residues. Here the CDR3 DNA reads TGCAGTGGACTGAGGGAGGATACGCAGTATTTT. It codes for CSGLREDTQYF.